The 23 T cell receptor beta chains below all came from one sample that was sequenced in a study of blood T cell repertoires in COVID-19. The method was immunoSEQ multiplex PCR; TCRdb's version includes in-frame clones alone and lacks a portion of them. The table records 300,000 to 400,000 clones, around 89% of them present only once. The sample taken for sequencing was peripheral blood. These receptors came from a woman aged 30 to 39 with COVID-19, enrolled during active disease.

The chain couples TRBV2 to TRBJ2-3, with unresolved D. The CDR3 has 14 residues. The ends were cut back, 3 bases at V and 4 bases at J, with 11 bases in the middle. Looked up from germline, CDR1 is SNHLY and CDR2 is FYNNEI. CDR3 nucleotides: TGTGCCAGCAGTGAGCAGACTCCCTCAGATACGCAGTATTTT. It translates to CASSEQTPSDTQYF.

The gene calls are TRBV29-1 and TRBJ1-2, with 7 nucleotides matching TRBD1. Germline assignment: CDR1 SQVTM and CDR2 ANQGSEA. The trim removed 0 bases at V and 2 bases at J, leaving 9 bases unmatched. The CDR3 contains 16 residues. This CDR3 reads CSVEESRQGSNYGYTF. The CDR3 DNA reads as TGCAGCGTTGAAGAATCGAGACAGGGCTCAAACTATGGCTACACCTTC.

The V and J genes are TRBV2 and TRBJ1-6; TRBD1 matches 11 bases. Germline CDR1 SNHLY, CDR2 FYNNEI. V lost 4 bases, J lost 5 bases, and 4 bases stayed unmatched. The CDR3 extends over 16 amino acids. The CDR3 bases are TGTGCCAGCAGTGCAGGGGGACAGGGGGATAATTCACCCCTCCACTTT. Protein: CASSAGGQGDNSPLHF.

This chain joins TRBV11-3 and TRBJ1-2; 7 nucleotides agree with TRBD1. V lost 5 bases and J lost 4; bases outside the gene matches: 4. The germline V gene encodes CDR1 SGHNT and CDR2 YENEEA. This CDR3 region has 13 residues. The CDR3 spells CASSPTGTYGYTF. The CDR3 DNA sequence: TGTGCCAGCAGCCCGACAGGGACCTATGGCTACACCTTC.

This chain connects TRBV19 to TRBJ2-6; 8 nucleotides align to TRBD1. CDR1 and CDR2 from the germline V gene are LNHDA and SQIVND (reference sequence). V lost 7 bases, J lost 0 bases, and 11 bases stayed unmatched. The CDR3 has 18 amino acids. The CDR3: CASTHPTGGSSGANVLTF. Written as DNA, the CDR3 is TGTGCCAGTACCCATCCTACAGGGGGGAGCTCTGGGGCCAACGTCCTGACTTTC.

DNA for the CDR3: TGTGCCATCAGTGCGGAGCCGCCTCATGGTGGCTACACCTTC. It encodes CAISAEPPHGGYTF. The chain employs TRBV10-3 and TRBJ1-2; D gene uncertain. V gave up 4 bases and J gave up 7 bases, with 16 bases separating them. Looked up from germline, CDR1 is ENHRY and CDR2 is SYGVKD. The CDR3 is made up of 14 amino acids.

This chain uses TRBV27 with TRBJ2-7; TRBD2 matches 9 bases. The CDR3 spans 15 residues. The V gene end was trimmed by 2 bases and the J gene end by 3 bases; junction bases not matched to a gene: 5. The germline CDR1 and CDR2 sequences are MNHEY and SMNVEV (reference sequence). This CDR3 is CASSLASGAVYEQYF. CDR3 DNA: TGTGCCAGCAGTTTAGCTAGCGGGGCTGTCTACGAGCAGTACTTC.

The chain joins TRBV11-3 to TRBJ2-1, with 13 bases aligning to TRBD2. The trim removed 4 bases at V and 7 bases at J, leaving 7 bases unmatched. The CDR3 totals 16 residues. Germline V CDR1 and CDR2: SGHNT, YENEEA. The CDR3 protein is CASSSPRTSGGNEQFF. The CDR3 DNA reads TGTGCCAGCAGCTCTCCCCGGACTAGCGGGGGTAATGAGCAGTTCTTC.

The chain links TRBV6-5 to TRBJ1-1, with 8 bases that match TRBD1. The trim removed 6 bases at V and 1 base at J, leaving 7 bases unmatched. There are 15 residues in the CDR3. CDR1 MNHEY and CDR2 SVGAGI come from the germline V gene. CDR3 protein: CASRGTGSANTEAFF. The CDR3, as DNA: TGTGCCAGCAGGGGGACAGGATCGGCGAACACTGAAGCTTTCTTT.

V is TRBV19 and J is TRBJ1-2, with 10 bases matching TRBD1. J gave up 7 bases and V 3 bases, and 2 bases lay outside the gene matches. CDR1 and CDR2 (germline): LNHDA, SQIVND (reference sequence). The CDR3 has 13 residues. CDR3 residues: CASSIDRGPGYTF. The CDR3 DNA reads as TGTGCCAGTAGTATCGACAGGGGGCCTGGCTACACCTTC.

The V call is TRBV19, the J call TRBJ2-3; TRBD1 might be the D (6 bases). Germline assignment: CDR1 LNHDA and CDR2 SQIVND (reference sequence). The CDR3 length is 13 residues. The V end lost 10 bases, the J end lost 2 bases, and 13 bases lay between the germline ends. The CDR3 sequence: CATNRVITDTQYF. The CDR3 DNA sequence: TGTGCCACAAACAGGGTGATCACAGATACGCAGTATTTT.

In nucleotides, the CDR3 is TGTGCCACCAGTTCGGGGGGGAGCCACGAGCAGTACTTC. This codes for CATSSGGSHEQYF. The chain uses TRBV15 and TRBJ2-7; 8 bases are a match to TRBD2. With V trimmed by 6 bases and J by 5 bases, 6 bases remained unmatched. Germline loops: CDR1 LNHNV, CDR2 YYDKDF (reference sequence). The CDR3 sequence is 13 residues long.

V and J are TRBV24-1 and TRBJ2-2, with D tentatively TRBD1 (6 bases). The germline V gene encodes CDR1 KGHDR and CDR2 SFDVKD. The germline V and J ends were trimmed by 8 bases and 3 bases, with 12 bases remaining between them. CDR3 length: 14 residues. The CDR3 nucleotides read TGTGCCACCAAGACAGGTCGTGACACCGGGGAGCTGTTTTTT. Translating it yields CATKTGRDTGELFF.

The chain uses TRBV7-2 and TRBJ1-5; D unresolved. Trimming left V 1 base short and J 0 bases short, with 7 bases between. The CDR3 is made up of 15 amino acids. CDR1 and CDR2 from the germline V gene are SGHTA and FQGNSA. CDR3 region: CASSLVPSSNQPQHF. As DNA, the CDR3 is TGTGCCAGCAGCTTAGTCCCGAGTAGCAATCAGCCCCAGCATTTT. The full variable domain, in which reference TRBV7-2 and TRBJ1-5 provide the parts outside the CDR3, is GAGVSQSPSNKVTEKGKDVELRCDPISGHTALYWYRQSLGQGLEFLIYFQGNSAPDKSGLPSDRFSAERTGGSVSTLTIQRTQQEDSAVYLCASSLVPSSNQPQHFGDGTRLSIL.

The rearrangement uses TRBV28 and TRBJ2-7; no reliable D call. Germline V gene lookup returns CDR1 MDHEN and CDR2 SYDVKM. The ends were cut back, 4 bases at V and 2 bases at J, with 12 bases in the middle. CDR3 length equals 14 residues. In DNA form, the CDR3 reads TGTGCCAGCAGTTCCGAACGGCTAGCCTACGAGCAGTACTTC. It specifies CASSSERLAYEQYF.

With regard to this clone: The sample contains more than one DNA sequence encoding this CDR3. This chain links TRBV5-6 with TRBJ2-7; 9 bases line up with TRBD1. Losses at the gene ends were 0 bases for V and 4 bases for J; bases not matched to a gene: 2. This CDR3 is built from 14 residues. Germline V gene sequence: CDR1 SGHDT, CDR2 YYEEEE. CDR3 nucleotides: TGTGCCAGCAGCTTGGGGACAGGGGCATACGAGCAGTACTTC. Translating it yields CASSLGTGAYEQYF.

V and J are TRBV6-5 and TRBJ2-3, with TRBD1 identical over 8 bases. After removal of 10 bases from V and 4 bases from J, the junction contained 10 bases not matched to a gene. The germline CDR1 and CDR2 sequences are MNHEY and SVGAGI. The CDR3 spans 14 residues. CDR3 nucleotides: TGTGCCACTGAAAGGGACAGGCTTGCAGATACGCAGTATTTT. This gives the protein CATERDRLADTQYF.

The chain combines TRBV6-5 with TRBJ1-6; D is ambiguous. The CDR3 is 13 amino acids. Germline assignment: CDR1 MNHEY and CDR2 SVGAGI. V gave up 7 bases and J gave up 2 bases, with 6 bases separating them. The CDR3: CASTGAYNSPLHF. For the CDR3, the DNA is TGTGCCAGCACCGGGGCCTATAATTCACCCCTCCACTTT.

The chain combines TRBV5-1 with TRBJ2-5, with a possible D match to TRBD2 (6 bases). Trimming removed 2 bases from V and 3 bases from J, with 8 bases in between. Germline lookup yields CDR1 SGHRS and CDR2 YFSETQ. This CDR3 contains 13 residues. The CDR3: CASSLVAEETQYF. For the CDR3, the DNA is TGCGCCAGCAGCTTAGTAGCGGAAGAGACCCAGTACTTC.

The J gene is TRBJ1-2, the V gene TRBV5-4; 12 positions agree with TRBD1. From germline, CDR1 is SGHNT and CDR2 YYREEE (reference sequence). The junction had 12 bases not matched to a gene; V was cut back by 5 bases and J by 7 bases. The length of the CDR3 is 16 residues. The CDR3 region is CASRPPGQGAPSGYTF. CDR3 DNA: TGTGCCAGCAGGCCCCCGGGACAGGGGGCGCCGAGTGGCTACACCTTC.

The chain couples TRBV30 to TRBJ2-3, with 9 nucleotides matching TRBD2. Germline V lookup: CDR1 GTSNPN, CDR2 SVGIG (reference sequence). J gave up 1 base and V 0 bases, and 17 bases lay outside the gene matches. The CDR3 is 20 amino acids. The CDR3 loop reads CAWSVPGGRALNTGTDTQYF. CDR3 in DNA: TGTGCCTGGAGTGTACCGGGCGGGAGGGCCTTGAACACAGGCACAGATACGCAGTATTTT.

The V call is TRBV7-6, the J call TRBJ1-1; the D is unclear. Germline lookup yields CDR1 SGHVS and CDR2 FNYEAQ. V shed 3 bases and J shed 5 bases, with 10 bases lying between them. CDR3 size: 13 residues. This CDR3 is CASSFKRATEAFF. DNA of the CDR3: TGTGCCAGCAGCTTTAAGAGGGCGACTGAAGCTTTCTTT.

The chain couples TRBV6-2 or TRBV6-3 to TRBJ2-2; D ambiguous. This CDR3 has 13 amino acids. Germline assignment: CDR1 MNHEY and CDR2 SVGEGT. V lost 0 bases to trimming and J lost 6 bases, with 5 bases between them. The DNA for the CDR3 is TGTGCCAGCAGTTACTCTACGGCCGGGGAGCTGTTTTTT. Translation: CASSYSTAGELFF.